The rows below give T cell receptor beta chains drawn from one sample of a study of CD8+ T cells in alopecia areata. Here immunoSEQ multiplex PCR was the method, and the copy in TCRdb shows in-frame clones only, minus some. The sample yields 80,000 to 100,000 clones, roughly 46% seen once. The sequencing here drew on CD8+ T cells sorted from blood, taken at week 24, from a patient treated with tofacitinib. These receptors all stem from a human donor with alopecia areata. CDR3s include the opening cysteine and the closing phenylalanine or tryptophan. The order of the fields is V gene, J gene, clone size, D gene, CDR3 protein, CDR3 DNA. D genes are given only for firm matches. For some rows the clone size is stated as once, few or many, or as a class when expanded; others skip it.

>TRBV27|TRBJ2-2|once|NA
CASSFKGSGTGELFF
TGTGCCAGCAGTTTTAAAGGATCGGGTACCGGGGAGCTGTTTTTT
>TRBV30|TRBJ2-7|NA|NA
CAWSVGPGLPYEQYF
TGTGCCTGGAGTGTAGGCCCCGGGCTCCCCTACGAGCAGTACTTC
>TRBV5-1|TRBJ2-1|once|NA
CASSLGRESYNEQFF
TGCGCCAGCAGCTTGGGACGGGAGTCCTACAATGAGCAGTTCTTC
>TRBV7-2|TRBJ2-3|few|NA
CASSWETSTDTQYF
TGTGCCAGCAGTTGGGAAACTAGCACAGATACGCAGTATTTT
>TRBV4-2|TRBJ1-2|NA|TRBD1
CASSPPGTGGSYTF
TGTGCCAGCAGCCCCCCGGGGACAGGTGGAAGCTACACCTTC
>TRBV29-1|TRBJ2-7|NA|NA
CSVNARAGKTSYEQYF
TGCAGCGTTAATGCTCGGGCGGGGAAGACATCCTACGAGCAGTACTTC
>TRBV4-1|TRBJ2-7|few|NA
CASSLAYEDYEQYF
TGCGCCAGCAGCCTGGCGTATGAAGACTACGAGCAGTACTTC
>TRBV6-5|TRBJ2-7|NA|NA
CASSYSGLPYEQYF
TGTGCCAGCAGTTACTCGGGGCTCCCCTACGAGCAGTACTTC
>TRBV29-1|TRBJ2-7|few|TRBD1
CSVELSGTESSYEQYF
TGCAGCGTTGAACTCTCCGGGACAGAAAGCTCCTACGAGCAGTACTTC
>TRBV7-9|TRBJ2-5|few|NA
CASSFQGGETQYF
TGTGCCAGCAGCTTCCAGGGGGGAGAGACCCAGTACTTC
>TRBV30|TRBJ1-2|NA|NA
CAWSRGLYGYTF
TGTGCCTGGAGTAGGGGACTCTATGGCTACACCTTC
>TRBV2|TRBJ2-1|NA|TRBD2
CASRGLEREEDNEQFF
TGTGCCAGCAGGGGCCTCGAGCGGGAAGAAGACAATGAGCAGTTCTTC
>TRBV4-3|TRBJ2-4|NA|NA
CASSQAPPGLAKNIQYF
TGCGCCAGCAGCCAAGCCCCCCCCGGACTAGCCAAAAACATTCAGTACTTC
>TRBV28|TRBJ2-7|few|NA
CATLRSYEQYF
TGTGCCACCCTCCGCTCCTACGAGCAGTACTTC
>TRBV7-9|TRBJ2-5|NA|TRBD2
CASSPPAGGGETQYF
TGTGCCAGCAGCCCCCCCGCGGGGGGCGGCGAGACCCAGTACTTC
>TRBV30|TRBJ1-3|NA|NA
CAWSLGSGNTIYF
TGTGCCTGGAGTTTGGGATCTGGAAACACCATATATTTT
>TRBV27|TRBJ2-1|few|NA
CASSLLLAGEQFF
TGTGCCAGCAGTTTATTACTAGCAGGGGAGCAGTTCTTC
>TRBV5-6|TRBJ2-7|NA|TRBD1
CASSLGTGGDEQYF
TGTGCCAGCAGCCTCGGGACAGGGGGAGACGAGCAGTACTTC
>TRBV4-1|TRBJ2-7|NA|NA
CASSQVNDVSYEQYF
TGCGCCAGCAGCCAAGTTAACGACGTATCCTACGAGCAGTACTTC
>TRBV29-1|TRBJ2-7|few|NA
CSVAGLGRDSYEQYF
TGCAGCGTTGCGGGGTTGGGGCGGGACTCCTACGAGCAGTACTTC
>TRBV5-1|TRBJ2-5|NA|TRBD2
CASSADGLAGTQETQYF
TGCGCCAGCAGCGCGGACGGCCTAGCGGGGACACAAGAGACCCAGTACTTC
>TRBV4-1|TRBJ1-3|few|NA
CASSPPGGSSGNTIYF
TGCGCCAGCAGCCCCCCGGGGGGCAGCTCTGGAAACACCATATATTTT
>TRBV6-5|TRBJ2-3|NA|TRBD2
CASSYGLAGGNTQYF
TGTGCCAGCAGTTACGGCCTAGCGGGAGGTAATACGCAGTATTTT
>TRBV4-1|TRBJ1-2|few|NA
CASSQDPGQYTF
TGCGCCAGCAGCCAAGATCCAGGGCAGTACACCTTC
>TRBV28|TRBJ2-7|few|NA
CASSLQGAAVEQYF
TGTGCCAGCAGTTTGCAAGGGGCAGCGGTCGAGCAGTACTTC
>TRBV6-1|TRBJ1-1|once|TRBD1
CASSPGGSTEAFF
TGTGCCAGCAGTCCAGGGGGAAGCACTGAAGCTTTCTTT
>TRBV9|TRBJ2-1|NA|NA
CASSVDGLIHEQFF
TGTGCCAGCAGCGTAGATGGGTTAATCCATGAGCAGTTCTTC